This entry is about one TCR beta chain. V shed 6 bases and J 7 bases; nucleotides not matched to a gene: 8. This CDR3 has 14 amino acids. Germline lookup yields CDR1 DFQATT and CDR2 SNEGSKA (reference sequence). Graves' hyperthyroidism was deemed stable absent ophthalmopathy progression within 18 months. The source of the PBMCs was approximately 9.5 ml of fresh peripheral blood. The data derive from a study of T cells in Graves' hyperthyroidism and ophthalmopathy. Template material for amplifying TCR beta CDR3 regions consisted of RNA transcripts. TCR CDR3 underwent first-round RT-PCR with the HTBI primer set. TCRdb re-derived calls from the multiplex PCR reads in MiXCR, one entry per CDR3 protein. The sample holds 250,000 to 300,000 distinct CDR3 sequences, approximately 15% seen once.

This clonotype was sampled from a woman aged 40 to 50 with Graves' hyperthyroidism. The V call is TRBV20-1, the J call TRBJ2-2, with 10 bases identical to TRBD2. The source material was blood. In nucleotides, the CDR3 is TGCAGTGCAAAAGCGGGAGGGCAGGGCGGGGAGCTGTTTTTT. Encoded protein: CSAKAGGQGGELFF.